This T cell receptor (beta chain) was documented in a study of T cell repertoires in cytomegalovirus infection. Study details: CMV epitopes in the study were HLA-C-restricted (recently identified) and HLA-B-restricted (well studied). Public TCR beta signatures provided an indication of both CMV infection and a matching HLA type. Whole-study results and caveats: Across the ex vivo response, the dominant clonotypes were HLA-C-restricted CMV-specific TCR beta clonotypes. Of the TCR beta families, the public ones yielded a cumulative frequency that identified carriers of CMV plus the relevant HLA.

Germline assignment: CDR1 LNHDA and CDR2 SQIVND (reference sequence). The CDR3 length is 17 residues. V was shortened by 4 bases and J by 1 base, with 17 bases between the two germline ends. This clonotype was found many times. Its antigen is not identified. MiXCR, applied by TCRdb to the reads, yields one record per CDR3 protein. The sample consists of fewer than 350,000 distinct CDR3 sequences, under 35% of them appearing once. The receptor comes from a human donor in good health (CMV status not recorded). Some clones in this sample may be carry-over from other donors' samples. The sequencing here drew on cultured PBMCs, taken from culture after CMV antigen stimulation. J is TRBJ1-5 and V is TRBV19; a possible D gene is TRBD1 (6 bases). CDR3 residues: CASSSKGGLGSNQPQHF. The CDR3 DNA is TGTGCCAGTAGTAGTAAGGGGGGCTTGGGAAGCAATCAGCCCCAGCATTTT.